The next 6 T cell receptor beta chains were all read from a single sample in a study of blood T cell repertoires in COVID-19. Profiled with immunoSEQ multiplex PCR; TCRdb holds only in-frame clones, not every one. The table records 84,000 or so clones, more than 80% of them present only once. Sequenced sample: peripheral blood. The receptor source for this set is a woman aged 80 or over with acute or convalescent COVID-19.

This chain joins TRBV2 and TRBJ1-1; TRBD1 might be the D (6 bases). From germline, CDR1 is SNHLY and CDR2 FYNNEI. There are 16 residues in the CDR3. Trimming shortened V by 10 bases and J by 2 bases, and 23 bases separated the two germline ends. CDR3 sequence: CATPKTGSLENTEAFF. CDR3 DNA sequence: TGTGCCACCCCCAAAACAGGGAGCCTAGAAAACACTGAAGCTTTCTTT.

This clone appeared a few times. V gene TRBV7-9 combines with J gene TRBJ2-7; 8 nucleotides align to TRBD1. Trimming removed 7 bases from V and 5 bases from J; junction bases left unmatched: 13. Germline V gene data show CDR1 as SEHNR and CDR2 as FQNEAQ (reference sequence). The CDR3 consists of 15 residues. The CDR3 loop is CASTPPGRGLDEQYF. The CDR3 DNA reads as TGTGCCAGCACGCCCCCTGGCAGGGGGCTCGACGAGCAGTACTTC.

As DNA, the CDR3 is TGTGCCAGCAGTTCCCCGGTAGGGGACATCATAGAGACCCAGTACTTC. This translates into CASSSPVGDIIETQYF. This chain uses TRBV6-5 with TRBJ2-5; D is possibly TRBD1 (6 bases). The germline V gene has CDR1 MNHEY and CDR2 SVGAGI. The CDR3 has 16 amino acids. Trimming removed 4 bases at V and 4 bases at J, with 19 bases between.

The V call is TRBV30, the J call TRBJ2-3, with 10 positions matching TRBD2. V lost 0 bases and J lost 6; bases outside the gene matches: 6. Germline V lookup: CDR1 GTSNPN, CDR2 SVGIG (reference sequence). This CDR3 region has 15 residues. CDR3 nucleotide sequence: TGTGCCTGGAGTGTCCCTCTACTAGCGGGGGATACGCAGTATTTT. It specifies CAWSVPLLAGDTQYF.

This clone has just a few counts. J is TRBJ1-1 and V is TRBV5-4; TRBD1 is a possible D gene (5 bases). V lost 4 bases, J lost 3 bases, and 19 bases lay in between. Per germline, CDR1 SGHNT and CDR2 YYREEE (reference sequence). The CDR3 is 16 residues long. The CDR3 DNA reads TGTGCCAGCAGCCCGGCGGGGGTCAGGGCTGACACTGAAGCTTTCTTT. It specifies CASSPAGVRADTEAFF.

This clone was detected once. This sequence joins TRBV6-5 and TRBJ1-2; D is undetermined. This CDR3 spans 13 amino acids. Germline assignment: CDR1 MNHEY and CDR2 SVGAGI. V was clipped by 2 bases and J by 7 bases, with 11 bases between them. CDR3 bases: TGTGCCAGCAGTTACGGGAGGGCTATTGGCTACACCTTC. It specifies CASSYGRAIGYTF.